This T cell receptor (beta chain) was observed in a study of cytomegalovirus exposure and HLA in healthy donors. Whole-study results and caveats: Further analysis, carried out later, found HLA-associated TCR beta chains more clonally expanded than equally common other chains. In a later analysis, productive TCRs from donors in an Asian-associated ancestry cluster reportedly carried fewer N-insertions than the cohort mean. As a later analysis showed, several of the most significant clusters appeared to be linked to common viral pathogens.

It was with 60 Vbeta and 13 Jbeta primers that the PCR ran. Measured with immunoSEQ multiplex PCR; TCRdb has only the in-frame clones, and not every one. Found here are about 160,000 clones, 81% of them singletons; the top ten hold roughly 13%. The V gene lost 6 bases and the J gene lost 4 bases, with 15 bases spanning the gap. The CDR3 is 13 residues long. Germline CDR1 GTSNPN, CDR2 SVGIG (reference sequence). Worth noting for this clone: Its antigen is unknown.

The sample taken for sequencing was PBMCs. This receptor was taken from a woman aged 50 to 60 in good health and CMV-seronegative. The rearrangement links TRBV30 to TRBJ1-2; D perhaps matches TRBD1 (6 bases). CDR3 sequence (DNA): TGTGCCTGCGGAGCGGGGGCGACCTATGGCTACACCTTC. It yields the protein CACGAGATYGYTF.